This T cell receptor (beta chain) was sequenced in a study of blood T cell repertoires in COVID-19. This clone has only one observation. Relative to the germline gene, one junction end is altered; a read error may explain this. The table came from immunoSEQ multiplex PCR; TCRdb's copy has only in-frame clones and leaves some out. The data hold about 100,000 clones, with roughly 80% observed a single time. This CDR3 is built from 14 residues. CDR1 and CDR2 (germline): ENHRY, SYGVKD. V and J are TRBV10-3 and TRBJ2-5; TRBD1 aligns across 8 bases. Specimen: peripheral blood. The clonotype was recovered from a woman in her 70s with acute or convalescent COVID-19. The CDR3 region is CAISAGRGLESQYF. DNA of the CDR3: TGTGCCATCAGTGCGGGCAGGGGGCTTGAGAGCCAGTACTTC.